Sequencing of this TCR beta chain was carried out in a study of blood T cells in healthy people across ages (dated by TCRdb to 2014 to 2015). The study in broad terms: In model experiments, template switching captured about one uniquely barcoded TCR beta cDNA molecule for every two T cells. Age-related changes in TCR beta repertoire diversity were measured in the study by deep sequencing normalized with unique cDNA molecular identifiers. The donors were divided into four age groups: young (average around 16 years), middle-aged (approximately 39), aged (62) and long-lived (82). Donors of different ages were randomly distributed across sequencing lanes to avoid experimental bias. The study analyzed two additional independent replicas of 1 million unique cDNA reads from the same blood draw for two donors, one aged 18 to 30 and one aged 80 or older. General study outcomes and caveats: The long-lived group showed more naive CD4+ T cells, fewer expanded clones and increased TCR diversity than the aged group, suggesting age selection. Donor CMV infection status was unknown, potentially confounding age-related changes in expanded clonotypes. Bulk unsorted PBMC profiling prevented conclusive comparison of naive and antigen-experienced compartments. Observed TCR beta diversity per million T cells fell roughly linearly with age, and a significant reduction was already apparent by age around 40. The percentage of naive T cells measured by flow cytometry correlated strongly with observed TCR beta diversity. Estimates of total diversity based on one million sequenced T cells were regarded as lower bounds and as underestimates.

This clonotype came up once. The target of this receptor is not known. No much larger clone exists at a distance of one base, and base qualities are not known. A lone read gives weak evidence. CDR1 and CDR2 are read off the germline V gene as LGHNA and YSLEER. The V end loses 0 bases and the J end loses 7 bases, and a stretch of 13 bases separates them. Its CDR3 holds 14 amino acids, cysteine through phenylalanine. Only the CDR3 DNA is retained, 42 bases long and in frame from the first base. Donors were a few dozen systemically healthy Caucasian individuals from Russia aged 6 to 90 years. Each donor gave ten milliliters of peripheral blood, drawn into EDTA-treated Vacutainer tubes. Ficoll-Paque density-gradient centrifugation was used to isolate PBMCs, with at least 6 million per sample. Total RNA, at least 6 micrograms per sample, was extracted from PBMCs with Trizol reagent. For every donor, flow cytometry on a PBMC aliquot measured the percentage of naive CD45RAhigh/CD27high T cells.

The method was 5' RACE. Sequencing took place on an Illumina HiSeq 2500. A second PCR of roughly 6 to 11 cycles was run with a J-beta primer mix and a sample-barcoded 5' primer. Each TCR beta cDNA molecule received a unique molecular identifier from a template-switch 5' adaptor carrying 12 random nucleotides. Each sample yielded at least 2.5 million CDR3-containing paired-end reads. All of the RNA was converted into first-strand cDNA using the Mint cDNA synthesis kit, with a TRBC-specific oligonucleotide serving as the primer. Following uracil-DNA glycosylase treatment, all cDNA underwent a first 18-cycle PCR with the universal primers M1SS and BC2_uni_R. In the source study's methods: Each sample was normalized by randomly selecting 1 million high-quality reads, each carrying a distinct molecular identifier. Reads sharing molecular identifiers were discarded rather than binned into consensus sequences. CDR3 identification, clonotype clustering and error correction used MiTCR with a Q25 quality threshold and the strictest error-elimination algorithm. A nonparametric unseen species model with Euler transformation was used to estimate lower-bound total TCR beta diversity. In TCRdb, the public reads were trimmed at Q25 with fastp and aligned with MiXCR, with productive beta chains retained. Here each entry gathers all rows of one CDR3 protein and keeps the most common genes and DNA. Clone size and V and J calls follow TCRdb, not the original study. This sample lists some 710,000 distinct CDR3 sequences; 46% were detected once. Around 18% of the sample lies in the top ten.

The TCR sequence derives from a man older than 75 in good health. The chain joins TRBV4-3 to TRBJ2-7; the D gene assignment is ambiguous. Sequenced: blood. The nucleotide sequence reads as follows: TGCGCCAGCAGCCAAGATCCTGGAACTCATGAGCAGTACTTC. The translation is CASSQDPGTHEQYF.